The table lists the clone carrying this T cell receptor beta chain with a few counts. Its cognate antigen is unknown. The CDR3 runs 16 residues. The V gene end was trimmed by 3 bases and the J gene end by 0 bases; junction bases not matched to a gene: 5. 5'RACE, which relied on constant-segment primers, yielded TCR alpha and TCR beta cDNA libraries carrying sample barcodes and UMIs. TCRdb redid the calling of the 5' RACE reads with MiXCR, one entry per CDR3 protein. The sample gives approximately 250,000 distinct CDR3 sequences, 15% of which show up once; around 2.2% is in the top ten. The data originate from a study of T-cell memory formation after mild COVID-19. Study results and caveats: Clones shrinking between day 15 and 85 showed a balanced CD4/CD8 split, and those that grew later tilted toward CD4+.

This TCR was sampled from an adult woman who had mild COVID-19 (a few samples of this study predate the infection). Cell type and time point are not known. V usage is TRBV12-3 or TRBV12-4 and J usage is TRBJ1-3; 7 nucleotides agree with TRBD1. Sequenced sample: PBMCs or a T cell subset sorted from them (not recorded which). DNA for the CDR3: TGTGCCAGCAGTTTGGGACAGTTACTCTCTGGAAACACCATATATTTT. Amino acid sequence: CASSLGQLLSGNTIYF.